Following are 25 T cell receptor beta chains from one sample sequenced in a study of response to subunit inactivated influenza vaccine. TCRdb re-called the RT-PCR reads with MiXCR, one entry per CDR3 protein. The sample holds around 650,000 distinct CDR3 sequences, approximately 15% seen once. The material sequenced was PBMCs from blood, taken roughly 12 days after vaccination. All receptors derive from a man aged 45-65 years who received an inactivated influenza vaccine.

The chain has TRBV19 and TRBJ2-1; the D is unclear. With 4 bases removed from V and 0 bases from J, the gap between germline ends came to 7 bases. Looked up from germline, CDR1 is LNHDA and CDR2 is SQIVND (reference sequence). The CDR3 contains 14 residues. CDR3 sequence (DNA): TGTGCCAGTAGTACCTTCAGCTCCTACAATGAGCAGTTCTTC. Translation: CASSTFSSYNEQFF.

Regarding this clonotype: Sequence at one end of the junction differs from germline and may be a read error. The V and J genes are TRBV6-1 and TRBJ2-3; 14 bases line up with TRBD2. CDR3 size: 17 residues. Germline V gene sequence: CDR1 MNHNS, CDR2 SASEGT. The CDR3 DNA reads TGTGCCAGCAGTGACAGTGCCCCGGGACTAGCGGGAGATGCGCAGTATTTT. It encodes CASSDSAPGLAGDAQYF.

In this sample, this clonotype turned up a few times. The V gene is TRBV20-1, the J gene TRBJ2-5, with 9 bases that match TRBD2. The CDR3 is 15 residues long. Trimming took 1 base from V and 3 from J; bases not matched to a gene: 6. CDR1 and CDR2 (germline): DFQATT, SNEGSKA (reference sequence). CDR3 nucleotide sequence: TGCAGTGCTAGAGGTATTAGCGGGAGTGAAGAGACCCAGTACTTC. The encoded protein is CSARGISGSEETQYF.

V is TRBV24-1 and J is TRBJ2-1; D is uncertain. Trimming removed 3 bases from V and 8 bases from J, with 7 bases in between. Germline lookup yields CDR1 KGHDR and CDR2 SFDVKD. This CDR3 comprises 12 residues. The CDR3 here is CATSDRSYEQFF. The CDR3 DNA is TGTGCCACCAGTGATAGGTCATATGAGCAGTTCTTC.

A few counts support this clonotype. This rearrangement joins TRBV29-1 to TRBJ1-3, with 8 positions matching TRBD1. The CDR3 covers 14 residues. Germline V gene lookup returns CDR1 SQVTM and CDR2 ANQGSEA. V trimming: 4 bases; J trimming: 4 bases; junction bases outside the gene matches: 6. CDR3 coding DNA: TGCAGCGTTGGGTATGGGACAGGAGGAAACACCATATATTTT. Its protein product is CSVGYGTGGNTIYF.

This clonotype was observed a handful of times. The rearrangement joins TRBV7-9 to TRBJ2-3; weak D call: TRBD2 (5 bases). V dropped 8 bases and J dropped 0 bases, with 18 bases sitting between them. Germline CDR1 and CDR2: SEHNR and FQNEAQ (reference sequence). The CDR3 is 16 amino acids. CDR3 region: CASSRTGGLSTDTQYF. The CDR3 nucleotides read TGTGCCAGCTCCCGAACGGGCGGGCTGAGCACAGATACGCAGTATTTT.

A few counts support this clonotype. V and J are TRBV5-6 and TRBJ2-3; a possible D gene is TRBD1 (5 bases). The V and J ends lost 3 bases and 6 bases respectively, with 17 bases between them. Germline assignment: CDR1 SGHDT and CDR2 YYEEEE. CDR3 size: 15 residues. The CDR3 region is CASSSAGAFVDTQYF. The CDR3 DNA sequence: TGTGCCAGCAGCTCGGCTGGGGCGTTCGTGGATACGCAGTATTTT.

This clonotype was observed a few times. The chain employs TRBV27 and TRBJ2-1; TRBD2 matches at 10 bases. The CDR3 is 14 amino acids. V trimming: 6 bases; J trimming: 8 bases; junction bases outside the gene matches: 7. The germline gives CDR1 MNHEY, CDR2 SMNVEV (reference sequence). CDR3 bases: TGTGCCAGCAGGGTATTAGCGGGGGGCTATGAGCAGTTCTTC. It is translated as CASRVLAGGYEQFF.

V is TRBV20-1 and J is TRBJ1-1; possibly TRBD1 for D (6 bases). The V and J ends lost 8 bases and 3 bases respectively, with 19 bases between them. From germline, CDR1 is DFQATT and CDR2 SNEGSKA (reference sequence). The CDR3 totals 14 residues. The CDR3 DNA is TGCAGTACGCGAAGGGGGACGGGCGACACTGAAGCTTTCTTT. Its translation is CSTRRGTGDTEAFF.

This clonotype was detected a few times. J is TRBJ2-3 and V is TRBV11-2; a weak D match, TRBD2 (6 bases). Germline V lookup: CDR1 SGHAT, CDR2 FQNNGV. This CDR3 spans 15 amino acids. Between the trimmed V and J ends, which lost 3 bases and 1 base, there was a span of 11 bases. The CDR3 loop is CASSFPGTGTDTQYF. CDR3 nucleotide sequence: TGTGCCAGCAGCTTCCCCGGGACTGGCACAGATACGCAGTATTTT.

There are a few counts of this clonotype. The gene calls are TRBV10-3 and TRBJ2-1, with 11 bases identical to TRBD2. V gave up 4 bases and J gave up 9 bases; unmatched junction bases: 8. The CDR3 loop spans 15 amino acids. Germline-derived CDR1 and CDR2 are ENHRY and SYGVKD. The DNA of the CDR3 is TGTGCCATCAGTGCCTCACTAGCGGGGGACGCTGAGCAGTTCTTC. This sequence encodes CAISASLAGDAEQFF.

This sequence joins TRBV18 and TRBJ2-7, with D perhaps being TRBD1 or TRBD2 (7 bases each). V was trimmed by 1 base and J by 2 bases, leaving 12 bases between them. This CDR3 has 15 residues. The germline V gene encodes CDR1 KGHSH and CDR2 LQKENI. Here the CDR3 reads CASSPHQGGTYEQYF. The DNA for the CDR3 is TGTGCCAGCTCACCACATCAGGGGGGGACCTACGAGCAGTACTTC.

The chain is built from TRBV12-3 or TRBV12-4 and TRBJ1-6; D unresolved. V was shortened by 5 bases and J by 6 bases, with 14 bases between the two germline ends. This CDR3 region has 15 residues. The CDR3 is CASSPPSRRNSPLHF. CDR3 bases: TGTGCCAGCAGTCCCCCCTCCAGGCGTAATTCACCCCTCCACTTT.

This clonotype was observed a few times. For the CDR3, the DNA is TGCAGCGCTGGCGGGACGGCGGATTCACCCCTCCACTTT. Its translation: CSAGGTADSPLHF. This chain joins TRBV29-1 and TRBJ1-6, with D perhaps TRBD1 (5 bases). Trimming took 7 bases from V and 8 from J, leaving 15 bases between them. CDR3 size: 13 residues. The germline CDR1 and CDR2 sequences are SQVTM and ANQGSEA.

In this sample, this clonotype turned up a few times. The J gene is TRBJ1-1, the V gene TRBV7-8, with D maybe TRBD1 (6 bases). This CDR3 spans 19 amino acids. V was trimmed by 5 bases and J by 0 bases, leaving 25 bases between them. Germline CDR1 is SGHVS and CDR2 is FQNEAQ. The CDR3 coding sequence is TGTGCCAGCAGCCCCCAGGGCGGGGGGCGATTGGATATGAACACTGAAGCTTTCTTT. It translates to CASSPQGGGRLDMNTEAFF. The full variable domain, its missing parts supplied by reference TRBV7-8 and TRBJ1-1, is GAGVSQSPRYKVAKRGQDVALRCDPISGHVSLFWYQQALGQGPEFLTYFQNEAQLDKSGLPSDRFFAERPEGSVSTLKIQRTQQEDSAVYLCASSPQGGGRLDMNTEAFFGQGTRLTVV.

This clonotype was detected many times. J is TRBJ1-2 and V is TRBV12-3 or TRBV12-4, with D perhaps TRBD1 (5 bases). Trimming removed 1 base at V and 8 bases at J, with 11 bases between. This CDR3 is 13 amino acids long. In nucleotides, the CDR3 is TGTGCCAGCAGTTTAGAACAGGCAAGGGGCTACACCTTC. Translation: CASSLEQARGYTF.

J is TRBJ2-5 and V is TRBV3-1; the D is unclear. This CDR3 contains 12 residues. In germline, CDR1 is LGHDT, CDR2 YNNKEL (reference sequence). V shed 3 bases and J shed 5 bases, with 7 bases lying between them. CDR3 region: CASSHPYETQYF. CDR3 in DNA: TGTGCCAGCAGCCACCCATACGAGACCCAGTACTTC.

This chain links TRBV12-3 or TRBV12-4 with TRBJ2-2; D call uncertain. This CDR3 has 14 residues. The V gene lost 6 bases and the J gene lost 5 bases, with 13 bases spanning the gap. CDR3 coding DNA: TGTGCCAGCAGAGAATCGTCGGGTACCGGGGAGCTGTTTTTT. Encoded protein: CASRESSGTGELFF.

The V and J genes are TRBV6-1 and TRBJ2-2, with 13 bases identical to TRBD2. This CDR3 spans 15 amino acids. Germline assignment: CDR1 MNHNS and CDR2 SASEGT. J was trimmed by 6 bases and V by 4 bases; bases with no gene match: 2. The CDR3 reads CASSGTSGSSGELFF. CDR3 sequence (DNA): TGTGCCAGCAGTGGGACTAGCGGGAGTTCCGGGGAGCTGTTTTTT.

The CDR3 reads CASSRTGRANVLTF. CDR3 DNA sequence: TGTGCCAGCAGTCGGACAGGGAGGGCCAACGTCCTGACTTTC. The J gene is TRBJ2-6, the V gene TRBV28; TRBD1 agrees at 8 bases. This CDR3 spans 14 amino acids. V shed 5 bases, J shed 5 bases, and the junction held 2 bases outside the gene matches. Germline CDR1 and CDR2: MDHEN and SYDVKM.

CDR3 sequence: CASSLITGGTHEQYF. DNA of the CDR3: TGTGCCAGCAGCTTAATAACAGGTGGCACGCACGAGCAGTACTTC. The rearrangement uses TRBV7-2 and TRBJ2-7, with a tentative D call TRBD1 (5 bases). The CDR3 extends over 15 amino acids. V lost 2 bases, J lost 5 bases, and 16 bases lay in between. Germline V gene data show CDR1 as SGHTA and CDR2 as FQGNSA.

This chain joins TRBV7-9 and TRBJ2-7; 12 nucleotides agree with TRBD1. Trimming took 6 bases from V and 5 from J; bases not matched to a gene: 8. Germline V lookup: CDR1 SEHNR, CDR2 FQNEAQ (reference sequence). This CDR3 region has 15 residues. The DNA of the CDR3 is TGTGCCAGCAGGGACGAGGGACAGGGGGCTCACGAGCAGTACTTC. Protein: CASRDEGQGAHEQYF.

The chain has TRBV29-1 and TRBJ2-7; 8 bases fit TRBD1. The CDR3 has 14 residues. The germline CDR1 and CDR2 sequences are SQVTM and ANQGSEA. Trimming at V came to 7 bases and at J to 6 bases, leaving 14 bases not matched to a gene. The CDR3 DNA reads as TGCAGCGGAGGACAGGGTAAACATAGCGGCGAGCAGTACTTC. Protein: CSGGQGKHSGEQYF.

This sequence joins TRBV20-1 and TRBJ2-1, with 12 bases lining up with TRBD1. The CDR3 has 15 amino acids. Germline CDR1 is DFQATT and CDR2 is SNEGSKA (reference sequence). The V segment lost 2 bases and the J segment 9 bases; nucleotides outside the gene matches: 8. CDR3 DNA: TGCAGTGCTAGACCCGGGACAGGGGGCCGTAGTGAGCAGTTCTTC. Translating gives CSARPGTGGRSEQFF.

The chain uses TRBV5-1 and TRBJ1-1; no firm D call. This CDR3 has 14 residues. V was shortened by 4 bases and J by 0 bases, with 10 bases between the two germline ends. From germline, CDR1 is SGHRS and CDR2 YFSETQ. The CDR3 sequence is CASSQERMNTEAFF. In DNA, the CDR3 is TGCGCCAGCAGCCAAGAACGGATGAACACTGAAGCTTTCTTT.